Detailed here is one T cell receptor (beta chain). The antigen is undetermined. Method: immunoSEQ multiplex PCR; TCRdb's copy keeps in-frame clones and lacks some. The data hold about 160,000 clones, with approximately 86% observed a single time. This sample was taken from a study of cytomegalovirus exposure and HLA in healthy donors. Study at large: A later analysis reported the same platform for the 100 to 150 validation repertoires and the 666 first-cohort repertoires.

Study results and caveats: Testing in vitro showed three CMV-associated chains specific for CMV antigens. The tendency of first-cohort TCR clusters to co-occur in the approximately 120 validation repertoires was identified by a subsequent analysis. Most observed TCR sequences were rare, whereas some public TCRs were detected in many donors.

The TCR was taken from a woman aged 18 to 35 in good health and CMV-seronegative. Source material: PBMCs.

CDR3 sequence: CASSSDRGNTEAFF. CDR3 coding DNA: TGTGCCAGCAGCTCGGACAGGGGAAACACTGAAGCTTTCTTT. The rearrangement joins TRBV7-9 to TRBJ1-1; TRBD1 aligns across 9 bases. V shed 4 bases and J 2 bases; nucleotides not matched to a gene: 2. Looked up from germline, CDR1 is SEHNR and CDR2 is FQNEAQ (reference sequence). The CDR3 covers 14 residues.